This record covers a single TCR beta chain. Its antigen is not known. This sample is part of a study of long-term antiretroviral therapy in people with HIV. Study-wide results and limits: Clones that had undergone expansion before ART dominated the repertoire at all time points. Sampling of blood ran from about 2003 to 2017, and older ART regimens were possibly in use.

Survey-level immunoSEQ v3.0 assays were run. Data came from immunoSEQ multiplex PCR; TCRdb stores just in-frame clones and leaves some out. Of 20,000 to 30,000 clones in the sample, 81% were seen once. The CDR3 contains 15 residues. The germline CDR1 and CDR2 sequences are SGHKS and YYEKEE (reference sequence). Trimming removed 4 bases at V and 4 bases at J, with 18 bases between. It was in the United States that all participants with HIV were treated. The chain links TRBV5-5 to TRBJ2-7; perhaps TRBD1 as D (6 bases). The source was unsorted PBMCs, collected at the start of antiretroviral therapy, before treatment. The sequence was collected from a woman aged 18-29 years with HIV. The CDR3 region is CASSPSGDPSYEQYF. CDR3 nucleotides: TGTGCCAGCAGCCCGTCAGGGGATCCTTCGTACGAGCAGTACTTC.